Presented here are 23 T cell receptor beta chains from one specimen sequenced in a study of T cell clones after liver transplantation. The assay was immunoSEQ multiplex PCR, and TCRdb's table has in-frame clones only and misses some. Among roughly 80,000 clones listed, nearly 85% were seen once. Here the sequenced sample was CD4+ T cells from blood, taken approximately 3.5 years after liver transplant. These receptor sequences come from a human patient who received a liver transplant. Some T cells may be transferred from the graft donor.

V usage is TRBV11-2 and J usage is TRBJ1-1; TRBD1 is a possible D gene (6 bases). The germline gives CDR1 SGHAT, CDR2 FQNNGV. V was shortened by 5 bases and J by 1 base, with 11 bases between the two germline ends. The length of the CDR3 is 14 residues. The CDR3: CASSLGQTNTEAFF. In nucleotides, the CDR3 is TGTGCCAGCAGCCTAGGACAGACGAACACTGAAGCTTTCTTT.

This chain connects TRBV6-1 to TRBJ2-2, with a possible D match to TRBD1 (6 bases). The CDR3 is 15 residues long. Trimming took 4 bases from V and 4 from J, leaving 13 bases between them. The germline CDR1 and CDR2 sequences are MNHNS and SASEGT. CDR3 amino acids: CASSVSRTATGELFF. The CDR3 DNA reads as TGTGCCAGCAGTGTAAGTAGGACAGCCACCGGGGAGCTGTTTTTT.

This sequence joins TRBV5-1 and TRBJ2-7; D is possibly TRBD2 (5 bases). In germline, CDR1 is SGHRS, CDR2 YFSETQ. There are 14 residues in the CDR3. V was pared by 1 base and J by 7 bases, with 15 bases between. Here the CDR3 reads CASSLPNSGEEQYF. The CDR3 bases are TGCGCCAGCAGCTTGCCGAACAGTGGGGAGGAGCAGTACTTC.

The chain recombines TRBV7-2 with TRBJ1-4; possibly TRBD1 for D (6 bases). V was pared by 1 base and J by 8 bases, with 11 bases between. The CDR3 sequence is 14 residues long. In germline, CDR1 is SGHTA, CDR2 FQGNSA. The CDR3 bases are TGTGCCAGCAGCTTAGGGGGGGCAGGAGAAAAACTGTTTTTT. This encodes CASSLGGAGEKLFF.

The CDR3 sequence is CASGFNQPQHF. CDR3 nucleotides: TGTGCCAGTGGGTTCAATCAGCCCCAGCATTTT. V and J are TRBV19 and TRBJ1-5; no clear D gene. V lost 8 bases to trimming and J lost 3 bases, with 5 bases between them. In germline, CDR1 is LNHDA, CDR2 SQIVND (reference sequence). The CDR3 is made up of 11 amino acids.

The chain uses TRBV5-1 and TRBJ2-1; TRBD2 agrees at 14 bases. This CDR3 is 22 amino acids long. With 3 bases clipped from V and 0 bases from J, the junction kept 17 bases outside the gene matches. The germline CDR1 and CDR2 sequences are SGHRS and YFSETQ. The DNA for the CDR3 is TGCGCCAGCAGCTCGAGTGCCGGGACTAGCGGGAGAAGCGCTGGCTCCTACAATGAGCAGTTCTTC. Its protein is CASSSSAGTSGRSAGSYNEQFF. The entire variable domain, with the rest obtained from reference TRBV5-1 and TRBJ2-1, is as follows: KAGVTQTPRYLIKTRGQQVTLSCSPISGHRSVSWYQQTPGQGLQFLFEYFSETQRNKGNFPGRFSGRQFSNSRSEMNVSTLELGDSALYLCASSSSAGTSGRSAGSYNEQFFGPGTRLTVL.

The chain uses TRBV6-5 and TRBJ2-4; TRBD2 agrees at 7 bases. The CDR3 totals 13 residues. CDR1 and CDR2 (germline): MNHEY, SVGAGI. The trim removed 6 bases at V and 6 bases at J, leaving 5 bases unmatched. CDR3 region: CASRGGGTNIQYF. The CDR3 region has the DNA TGTGCCAGCAGGGGGGGAGGGACAAACATTCAGTACTTC.

This clone was counted a single time. The chain links TRBV29-1 to TRBJ2-7; D is perhaps TRBD2 (5 bases). Per the germline V gene, CDR1 is SQVTM and CDR2 is ANQGSEA. V dropped 4 bases and J dropped 11 bases, with 18 bases sitting between them. The CDR3 spans 12 residues. In nucleotides, the CDR3 is TGCAGCGTTGCAGGCAGCCCTAAGGAGGAGTACTTC. This translates into CSVAGSPKEEYF.

The table lists this clone with a count of one. The J gene is TRBJ2-3, the V gene TRBV18; D is undetermined. V gave up 1 base and J gave up 0 bases, with 11 bases separating them. This CDR3 has 16 residues. Per germline, CDR1 KGHSH and CDR2 LQKENI. CDR3 amino acids: CASSPLAASSTDTQYF. The CDR3 DNA is TGTGCCAGCTCACCACTAGCAGCGTCTAGCACAGATACGCAGTATTTT.

J is TRBJ2-1 and V is TRBV28, with a possible D match to TRBD2 (6 bases). The CDR3 runs 19 residues. The germline V gene encodes CDR1 MDHEN and CDR2 SYDVKM. V shed 4 bases and J shed 5 bases, with 27 bases lying between them. The CDR3 coding sequence is TGTGCCAGCAGTTCCTCCACCGTGGGGGGACTTGCACTCAACAATGAGCAGTTCTTC. Protein product: CASSSSTVGGLALNNEQFF. The full variable domain, completed using reference TRBV28 and TRBJ2-1, is DVKVTQSSRYLVKRTGEKVFLECVQDMDHENMFWYRQDPGLGLRLIYFSYDVKMKEKGDIPEGYSVSREKKERFSLILESASTNQTSMYLCASSSSTVGGLALNNEQFFGPGTRLTVL.

The chain uses TRBV5-1 and TRBJ1-5; TRBD1 matches at 7 bases. The CDR3 spans 18 residues. CDR1 is SGHRS, CDR2 YFSETQ, per germline. Unmatched junction bases numbered 14, after V lost 0 bases and J lost 5 bases. The CDR3 here is CASSLGAWTGGRDQPQHF. The CDR3 bases are TGCGCCAGCAGCTTGGGGGCCTGGACAGGCGGCAGGGATCAGCCCCAGCATTTT.

CDR3 amino acids: CASGRLYNEQFF. The CDR3 region has the DNA TGTGCCAGTGGAAGGCTCTACAATGAGCAGTTCTTC. The chain combines TRBV19 with TRBJ2-1; D is uncertain. Germline CDR1 is LNHDA and CDR2 is SQIVND (reference sequence). V lost 8 bases and J 3 bases, leaving 8 bases between the germline ends. This CDR3 has 12 residues.

There are a few counts of this clone. The J gene is TRBJ1-1, the V gene TRBV6-5; maybe TRBD1 (5 bases). Germline lookup yields CDR1 MNHEY and CDR2 SVGAGI. CDR3 length: 14 residues. Trimming pared 5 bases from V and 5 bases from J, leaving 15 bases between. DNA for the CDR3: TGTGCCAGCAGTGGACGACGGGGACGAACTGAAGCTTTCTTT. Translated, it gives CASSGRRGRTEAFF.

V usage is TRBV7-3 and J usage is TRBJ2-6; D is unclear. The CDR3 covers 15 residues. V lost 6 bases and J lost 1, with 10 bases in between. Germline loops: CDR1 SGHTA, CDR2 FQGTGA. CDR3 loop: CASRPQGSGANVLTF. The CDR3 DNA reads TGTGCCAGCAGACCCCAAGGGTCTGGGGCCAACGTCCTGACTTTC. The full variable domain, with the rest looked up from reference TRBV7-3 and TRBJ2-6, is GAGVSQTPSNKVTEKGKYVELRCDPISGHTALYWYRQSLGQGPEFLIYFQGTGAADDSGLPNDRFFAVRPEGSVSTLKIQRTERGDSAVYLCASRPQGSGANVLTFGAGSRLTVL.

The J gene is TRBJ2-3, the V gene TRBV5-1, with TRBD2 matching 12 bases. Germline V gene data show CDR1 as SGHRS and CDR2 as YFSETQ. The CDR3 spans 15 residues. V lost 0 bases to trimming and J lost 5 bases; unmatched junction nucleotides: 1. The CDR3 bases are TGCGCCAGCAGCTTGGGACTAGCGGGAGAAGATACGCAGTATTTT. Encoded protein: CASSLGLAGEDTQYF.

This chain joins TRBV5-1 and TRBJ1-2; possibly TRBD1 for D (5 bases). CDR1 SGHRS and CDR2 YFSETQ come from the germline V gene. V was trimmed by 0 bases and J by 4 bases, leaving 10 bases between them. The CDR3 length is 14 residues. CDR3 DNA sequence: TGCGCCAGCAGCTTGGAAGGGGCGAGCTATGGCTACACCTTC. It specifies CASSLEGASYGYTF.

The rearrangement uses TRBV7-2 and TRBJ2-3; 7 nucleotides line up with TRBD2. This CDR3 is built from 14 residues. Per the germline V gene, CDR1 is SGHTA and CDR2 is FQGNSA. Trimming took 5 bases from V and 6 from J; bases not matched to a gene: 8. CDR3 nucleotide sequence: TGTGCCAGCAGCACCCTGACTAGCTCTGATACGCAGTATTTT. Translating gives CASSTLTSSDTQYF.

V and J are TRBV19 and TRBJ2-7; no definite D call. CDR3 size: 13 residues. V lost 10 bases and J lost 3, with 16 bases in between. Germline assignment: CDR1 LNHDA and CDR2 SQIVND (reference sequence). CDR3 sequence: CATTVDGSYEQYF. The CDR3 DNA reads as TGTGCCACTACCGTTGACGGTAGCTACGAGCAGTACTTC.

This rearrangement joins TRBV7-8 to TRBJ1-5; no clear D. The CDR3 length is 13 residues. The germline V gene has CDR1 SGHVS and CDR2 FQNEAQ. The V end lost 2 bases, the J end lost 4 bases, and 6 bases lay between the germline ends. CDR3 protein: CASSLSENQPQHF. The CDR3 nucleotides are TGTGCCAGCAGCTTAAGCGAGAATCAGCCCCAGCATTTT.

The gene calls are TRBV11-2 and TRBJ2-7; tentative D call: TRBD1 (6 bases). Germline assignment: CDR1 SGHAT and CDR2 FQNNGV. The CDR3 loop spans 15 amino acids. Trimming cost V 0 bases and J 4 bases, with 13 bases left between them. In DNA form, the CDR3 reads TGTGCCAGCAGCTTAGAAGGGGGACGGATGTACGAGCAGTACTTC. It encodes CASSLEGGRMYEQYF.

This clone was seen more than once but under ten times. The chain combines TRBV2 with TRBJ2-3; the match to TRBD1 covers 7 bases. The germline V gene has CDR1 SNHLY and CDR2 FYNNEI. The CDR3 is 13 residues long. Germline trimming cut 4 bases from V and 6 bases from J; bases unmatched to any gene: 4. The CDR3 loop is CASSVTGVDTQYF. As DNA, the CDR3 is TGTGCCAGCAGTGTCACAGGGGTGGATACGCAGTATTTT.

This clone was counted between two and nine times. The V gene is TRBV7-9, the J gene TRBJ1-2; a possible D gene is TRBD1 (5 bases). Per germline, CDR1 SEHNR and CDR2 FQNEAQ (reference sequence). The CDR3 is 13 residues long. V gave up 5 bases and J gave up 4 bases, with 11 bases separating them. The CDR3 region is CASSLQERYGYTF. The CDR3 DNA reads as TGTGCCAGCAGCCTACAGGAGCGCTATGGCTACACCTTC. Filled out from reference TRBV7-9 and TRBJ1-2, the complete variable domain reads DTGVSQNPRHKITKRGQNVTFRCDPISEHNRLYWYRQTLGQGPEFLTYFQNEAQLEKSRLLSDRFSAERPKGSFSTLEIQRTEQGDSAMYLCASSLQERYGYTFGSGTRLTVV.

CDR3 coding DNA: TGTGCCAGCAACGGACAGATTAATGAAAAACTGTTTTTT. Translating it yields CASNGQINEKLFF. The V gene is TRBV5-8, the J gene TRBJ1-4, with a tentative D call TRBD1 (6 bases). The V and J ends lost 6 bases and 4 bases respectively, with 10 bases between them. Looked up from germline, CDR1 is SGHTS and CDR2 is YDEGEE. There are 13 residues in the CDR3.